The T cell receptor (beta chain) described here comes from a study of cytomegalovirus exposure and HLA in healthy donors. Study findings and constraints: A few chains tied to CMV proved CMV antigen-specific in vitro.

The primer mix had 60 Vbeta and 13 Jbeta primers. The repertoire was sequenced with immunoSEQ multiplex PCR; TCRdb's copy has only in-frame clones and lacks some. The sample contains about 150,000 clones, about 80% of which appear only once. This CDR3 spans 17 amino acids. Germline CDR1 MDHEN, CDR2 SYDVKM. The V gene end was trimmed by 4 bases and the J gene end by 6 bases; junction bases not matched to a gene: 8. To note about this clone: Its specificity is unknown.

This chain uses TRBV28 with TRBJ2-1, with 14 bases lining up with TRBD2. This sequence originates from a man aged 30 to 39 in good health and CMV-seropositive. The sample comprised PBMCs. The CDR3 here is CASSSYPGTSGSNEQFF. CDR3 coding DNA: TGTGCCAGCAGTTCCTACCCCGGGACTAGCGGGAGCAATGAGCAGTTCTTC.